The 4 T cell receptor beta chains in this list originate from one sample, sequenced in a study of blood T cells in healthy people across ages. The use of a sample-barcoded 5' primer and a J-beta primer mix characterized a second PCR of roughly 6 to 12 cycles. TCRdb reanalysed the 5' RACE reads using MiXCR and keeps one entry per CDR3 protein. Of about 830,000 distinct CDR3 sequences detected, roughly 60% appear once; the ten largest clones hold 25% to 35%. The sample taken for sequencing was blood. Every receptor here comes from a man aged 25-40 years in good health.

The chain joins TRBV5-1 to TRBJ2-1; 7 positions agree with TRBD2. In germline, CDR1 is SGHRS, CDR2 YFSETQ. The CDR3 has 14 residues. The J segment lost 8 bases and the V segment lost 3 bases, leaving 8 bases of the junction unmatched. CDR3 region: CASSSNGRADEQFF. The CDR3 DNA follows: TGCGCCAGCAGCTCCAATGGGAGGGCCGATGAGCAGTTCTTC. Full variable domain (remainder filled in from reference TRBV5-1 and TRBJ2-1): KAGVTQTPRYLIKTRGQQVTLSCSPISGHRSVSWYQQTPGQGLQFLFEYFSETQRNKGNFPGRFSGRQFSNSRSEMNVSTLELGDSALYLCASSSNGRADEQFFGPGTRLTVL.

The chain uses TRBV27 and TRBJ2-1, with 11 nucleotides matching TRBD2. CDR3 size: 15 residues. Germline V gives CDR1 MNHEY, CDR2 SMNVEV (reference sequence). The trim removed 6 bases at V and 6 bases at J, leaving 7 bases unmatched. The CDR3 here is CASSPPSGGFNEQFF. The CDR3 bases are TGTGCCAGCAGCCCCCCTAGCGGGGGGTTCAATGAGCAGTTCTTC.

The CDR3 protein is CASSLAGAEGEKLFF. The CDR3 DNA sequence: TGTGCCAGCAGCTTGGCCGGGGCGGAAGGCGAAAAACTGTTTTTT. The chain recombines TRBV5-6 with TRBJ1-4; D perhaps matches TRBD1 (5 bases). This CDR3 has 15 amino acids. Trimming took off 0 bases at V and 8 bases at J, with 14 bases between the two ends. Germline loops: CDR1 SGHDT, CDR2 YYEEEE.

The chain links TRBV20-1 to TRBJ2-7, with 11 bases fitting TRBD1. The CDR3 runs to 13 residues. Germline V gene lookup returns CDR1 DFQATT and CDR2 SNEGSKA (reference sequence). Germline trimming cut 6 bases from V and 4 bases from J; bases unmatched to any gene: 5. The chain's CDR3 is CSAGTGGLYEQYF. In nucleotides, the CDR3 is TGCAGTGCCGGGACAGGGGGTTTGTACGAGCAGTACTTC.